This paragraph reports one T cell receptor (beta chain). Its target is not known. The data derive from a study of cytomegalovirus exposure and HLA in healthy donors. Turning to the study itself: Tens of millions of unique TCRs, all from HLA-typed donors, were included in an early release of the data. Whole-study results and caveats: There were a few CMV-associated chains whose specificity for CMV antigens was confirmed in vitro. In a later analysis, a missense DCLRE1C variant was linked to TCR beta V- and J-gene trimming. In a later analysis, specific HLA alleles were associated with more than 15,000 TCR beta sequences at a 0.05 false discovery rate.

The primer mix had 60 Vbeta and 13 Jbeta primers. Libraries were prepared by immunoSEQ multiplex PCR; TCRdb keeps only in-frame clonotypes and omits some of them. This sample has approximately 170,000 clones, with over 70% found just once. With V trimmed by 2 bases and J by 1 base, 3 bases remained unmatched. Germline values: CDR1 GTSNPN, CDR2 SVGIG (reference sequence). CDR3 length: 14 amino acids. What was sequenced was PBMCs. The origin of this receptor is a female donor in good health and CMV-seronegative. The chain is built from TRBV30 and TRBJ2-3, with 7 positions matching TRBD1. The CDR3 nucleotides read TGTGCCTGGAGTCTTGGACAGGGCACAGATACGCAGTATTTT. Its translation: CAWSLGQGTDTQYF. Full variable domain (outside the CDR3, taken from reference TRBV30 and TRBJ2-3): SQTIHQWPATLVQPVGSPLSLECTVEGTSNPNLYWYRQAAGRGLQLLFYSVGIGQISSEVPQNLSASRPQDRQFILSSKKLLLSDSGFYLCAWSLGQGTDTQYFGPGTRLTVL.